Listed below are T cell receptor beta chains from one sample, sequenced in a study of blood T cell repertoires in COVID-19. Assay used: immunoSEQ multiplex PCR; TCRdb lists only in-frame clones, some missing. The top ten hold 4% of the sample, which has over 250,000 clones, 88% seen once. Input material: peripheral blood. The receptors derive from a man aged 60 to 69 who had recovered from COVID-19. The CDR3 runs from the conserved cysteine through the conserved F or W. Fields, in order: J gene, D gene, V gene, clone size, CDR3 protein, CDR3 DNA. The D gene is left open where the match is weak. Not all rows give a size; the values are once, few, many and, for expanded clones, a class.

TRBJ1-1 . TRBV30 . CAWEQGTEAFF TGTGCCTGGGAACAGGGAACTGAAGCTTTCTTT
TRBJ1-2 . TRBV30 . CAWSVLTNYGYTF TGTGCCTGGAGTGTACTGACTAACTATGGCTACACCTTC
TRBJ2-7 . TRBV4-2 . CASSQAGRLPSYEQYF TGTGCCAGCAGCCAAGCGGGGAGGTTACCCTCCTACGAGCAGTACTTC
TRBJ2-1 . TRBV3-1/TRBV3-2 . CASSQGSVSIPNEQFF TGTGCCAGCAGCCAAGGGTCGGTGTCTATTCCCAATGAGCAGTTCTTC
TRBJ1-2 . TRBV20-1 . CSAARLGGYTF TGCAGTGCCGCCCGGCTGGGCGGCTACACCTTC
TRBJ1-5 . TRBV7-9 . CASSLGAGDGNQPQHF TGTGCCAGCAGCTTAGGCGCCGGGGATGGCAATCAGCCCCAGCATTTT
TRBJ2-3 TRBD2 TRBV24-1 . CATSFTSGTNTQYF TGTGCCACCAGTTTCACTAGCGGGACAAATACGCAGTATTTT
TRBJ2-3 . TRBV29-1 . CSVVRGSTDTQYF TGCAGCGTTGTCCGGGGGAGCACAGATACGCAGTATTTT
TRBJ1-3 . TRBV7-9 . CASSGQVSGNTIYF TGTGCCAGCAGCGGGCAGGTCTCTGGAAACACCATATATTTT
TRBJ2-5 TRBD1 TRBV6-1 . CASSDPTGMETQYF TGTGCCAGCAGTGACCCGACAGGGATGGAGACCCAGTACTTC
TRBJ1-6 . TRBV6-2/TRBV6-3 . CASSYARPCSYNSPLHF TGTGCCAGCAGTTACGCGAGGCCATGCTCCTATAATTCACCCCTCCACTTT
TRBJ2-3 . TRBV9 once CASSVALGAVVSDTQYF TGTGCCAGCAGCGTAGCCCTGGGGGCCGTCGTTTCTGATACGCAGTATTTT
TRBJ1-5 . TRBV30 . CAWTVSSNQPQHF TGTGCCTGGACTGTCTCTAGCAATCAGCCCCAGCATTTT
TRBJ1-1 . TRBV19 . CASRGKTDREAFF TGTGCCAGTAGAGGAAAGACGGACAGAGAAGCTTTCTTT
TRBJ2-2 . TRBV7-3 . CASSQGTGELFF TGTGCCAGCAGTCAGGGCACCGGGGAGCTGTTTTTT
TRBJ1-1 TRBD1 TRBV2 . CASRGQGTSYTEAFF TGTGCCAGCAGAGGACAGGGAACGAGTTACACTGAAGCTTTCTTT
TRBJ1-3 TRBD1 TRBV6-5 . CASSSGGLSSGNTIYF TGTGCCAGCAGTTCAGGGGGCTTAAGCTCTGGAAACACCATATATTTT
TRBJ2-7 . TRBV5-1 . CASSHDMGSSYEQYF TGCGCCAGCAGCCATGACATGGGCTCCTCCTACGAGCAGTACTTC
TRBJ2-1 TRBD1 TRBV24-1 . CATSEFNRDRPNEQFF TGTGCCACCAGTGAGTTTAACCGGGACAGGCCTAATGAGCAGTTCTTC
TRBJ2-6 TRBD1 TRBV6-1 . CASSDPGTAGANVLTF TGTGCCAGCAGTGATCCCGGGACAGCTGGGGCCAACGTCCTGACTTTC
TRBJ2-3 . TRBV7-2 once CASSRRLFTDTQYF TGTGCCAGCAGCCGCAGGCTCTTCACAGATACGCAGTATTTT
TRBJ2-7 . TRBV15 . CATSRDRQGQYF TGTGCCACCAGCAGAGATCGGCAGGGGCAGTACTTC
TRBJ1-1 . TRBV2 . CASTPIGQLNTEAFF TGTGCCAGCACCCCGATCGGACAGTTGAACACTGAAGCTTTCTTT
TRBJ2-2 TRBD1 TRBV10-3 . CAISAGTDQNTGELFF TGTGCCATCAGTGCGGGGACAGACCAGAACACCGGGGAGCTGTTTTTT
TRBJ1-2 . TRBV24-1 . CATRGPGGPNYGYTF TGTGCCACCAGGGGCCCGGGGGGGCCTAACTATGGCTACACCTTC
TRBJ2-7 . TRBV5-1 . CASTPLEAVSEQYF TGCGCCAGCACCCCCCTGGAGGCCGTGAGTGAGCAGTACTTC
TRBJ2-5 . TRBV5-1 once CASWYKQETQYF TGCGCCAGCTGGTACAAGCAAGAGACCCAGTACTTC
TRBJ2-7 . TRBV12-3/TRBV12-4 . CASSPGPAYEQYF TGTGCCAGCAGTCCAGGGCCCGCCTACGAGCAGTACTTC
TRBJ1-3 TRBD1 TRBV6-5 . CASRKGTGSGNTIYF TGTGCCAGCCGCAAAGGGACAGGCTCTGGAAACACCATATATTTT
TRBJ1-4 . TRBV19 . CASSTPLQGPYEKLFF TGTGCCAGTAGTACCCCCCTACAGGGTCCGTATGAAAAACTGTTTTTT
TRBJ2-4 TRBD1 TRBV5-1 . CASSSGQPGDIQYF TGCGCCAGCAGCTCGGGACAGCCAGGGGACATTCAGTACTTC
TRBJ1-5 TRBD1 TRBV4-2 . CASSQEPDRGNQPQHF TGTGCCAGCAGCCAAGAACCCGACAGGGGCAATCAGCCCCAGCATTTT
TRBJ1-2 . TRBV15 . CATSRGGTNYGYTF TGTGCCACCAGCAGAGGAGGGACTAACTATGGCTACACCTTC
TRBJ1-5 . TRBV9 . CASSVGQGNNQPQHF TGTGCCAGCAGCGTTGGGCAGGGGAACAATCAGCCCCAGCATTTT
TRBJ2-2 TRBD1 TRBV7-8 . CASSSRPHQDRADTGELFF TGTGCCAGCAGCTCCCGCCCTCACCAAGACAGGGCCGACACCGGGGAGCTGTTTTTT
TRBJ2-7 . TRBV19 . CASNPGLPYEQYF TGTGCCAGTAATCCGGGACTGCCCTACGAGCAGTACTTC
TRBJ1-6 . TRBV2 . CASIQVLYNSPLHF TGTGCCAGCATACAGGTTCTCTATAATTCACCCCTCCACTTT
TRBJ1-2 TRBD1 TRBV5-1 . CASSPGQAGLYGYTF TGCGCCAGCAGCCCCGGACAGGCGGGCCTCTATGGCTACACCTTC
TRBJ2-2 . TRBV5-1 . CASSFQPSTGELFF TGCGCCAGCAGCTTTCAACCGAGTACCGGGGAGCTGTTTTTT
TRBJ2-5 TRBD1 TRBV5-5 . CASSLGGQGRQTQYF TGTGCCAGCAGCTTGGGAGGACAGGGTCGGCAGACCCAGTACTTC
TRBJ1-1 TRBD1 TRBV6-6 . CASSLRVTGSRHTEAFF TGTGCCAGCAGTCTCCGGGTGACAGGGAGTAGGCACACTGAAGCTTTCTTT
TRBJ1-4 TRBD1 TRBV6-2/TRBV6-3 few CASSLTGLNEKLFF TGTGCCAGCAGTCTGACAGGGTTAAATGAAAAACTGTTTTTT
TRBJ2-4 . TRBV11-2 . CASSPGVDIQYF TGTGCCAGCAGCCCCGGTGTAGACATTCAGTACTTC
TRBJ2-2 TRBD1 TRBV5-4 . CASSKTGDTGELFF TGTGCCAGCAGCAAGACAGGGGACACCGGGGAGCTGTTTTTT
TRBJ1-1 TRBD1 TRBV5-1 . CASSWTGGVDEAFF TGCGCCAGCAGCTGGACAGGGGGCGTTGATGAAGCTTTCTTT
TRBJ2-7 TRBD1 TRBV10-3 . CAISPTGNEQYF TGTGCCATCAGTCCGACAGGGAACGAGCAGTACTTC
TRBJ1-1 TRBD1 TRBV5-1 . CASSSDPGTGIEAFF TGCGCCAGCAGTTCTGACCCCGGGACAGGGATTGAAGCTTTCTTT
TRBJ2-3 . TRBV7-9 . CASSNSLASGTDTQYF TGTGCCAGCAGTAACTCGCTCGCGAGTGGCACAGATACGCAGTATTTT
TRBJ2-2 . TRBV12-3/TRBV12-4 . CASSSPGELFF TGTGCCAGCAGTTCTCCCGGGGAGCTGTTTTTT
TRBJ2-1 . TRBV4-1 . CASSQQEVAGILHNEQFF TGCGCCAGCAGCCAACAGGAGGTAGCTGGGATCCTCCACAATGAGCAGTTCTTC
TRBJ2-7 TRBD2 TRBV6-4 . CASRRRLASYEQYF TGTGCCAGCAGAAGGAGACTAGCCTCCTACGAGCAGTACTTC
TRBJ2-1 TRBD2 TRBV9 . CASSVSTSGTYNEQFF TGTGCCAGCAGCGTATCGACTAGCGGGACATACAATGAGCAGTTCTTC
TRBJ1-1 . TRBV4-1 . CASSQGLRGNAEAFF TGCGCCAGCAGCCAAGGGCTACGGGGGAACGCTGAAGCTTTCTTT
TRBJ1-4 . TRBV5-4 . CASSSDRAATNEKLFF TGTGCCAGCAGCTCAGACAGAGCTGCAACTAATGAAAAACTGTTTTTT
TRBJ1-6 TRBD1 TRBV2 . CASSEQGGLRSYNSPLHF TGTGCCAGCAGTGAACAGGGGGGTTTGAGGTCCTATAATTCACCCCTCCACTTT
TRBJ1-3 TRBD1 TRBV5-1 . CASSLDLTGYNTIYF TGCGCCAGCAGCTTGGACCTGACAGGGTACAACACCATATATTTT
TRBJ1-2 TRBD1 TRBV27 . CASSLTGGRGYTF TGTGCCAGCAGTTTAACAGGGGGCAGGGGCTACACCTTC
TRBJ2-1 TRBD1 TRBV11-2 . CASRGISEDRALYNEQFF TGTGCCAGCAGAGGTATATCCGAGGACAGGGCTCTTTACAATGAGCAGTTCTTC
TRBJ2-7 . TRBV5-1 few CASSWDKAYEQYF TGCGCCAGCAGCTGGGACAAAGCTTACGAGCAGTACTTC